This T cell receptor beta chain was sequenced during a study of T cells expressing NK-cell markers. From the 5' RACE reads, TCRdb lists one entry per CDR3 protein and no DNA. This table holds about half a million distinct CDR3 sequences. Per germline, CDR1 LGHDT and CDR2 YNNKEL (reference sequence). There are 14 residues in the CDR3. Sequenced input: blood T cells: a sorted CD56 or NKG2C T cell subset, CD4+ or CD8+ T cells, or bulk PBMC T cells (not recorded which). This TCR derives from a woman aged 45-59 years in good health. J is TRBJ2-7 and V is TRBV3-1; TCRdb selects TRBD1, and the lack of DNA leaves this call unchecked. The CDR3 sequence: CASSPRQGGHEQYF.